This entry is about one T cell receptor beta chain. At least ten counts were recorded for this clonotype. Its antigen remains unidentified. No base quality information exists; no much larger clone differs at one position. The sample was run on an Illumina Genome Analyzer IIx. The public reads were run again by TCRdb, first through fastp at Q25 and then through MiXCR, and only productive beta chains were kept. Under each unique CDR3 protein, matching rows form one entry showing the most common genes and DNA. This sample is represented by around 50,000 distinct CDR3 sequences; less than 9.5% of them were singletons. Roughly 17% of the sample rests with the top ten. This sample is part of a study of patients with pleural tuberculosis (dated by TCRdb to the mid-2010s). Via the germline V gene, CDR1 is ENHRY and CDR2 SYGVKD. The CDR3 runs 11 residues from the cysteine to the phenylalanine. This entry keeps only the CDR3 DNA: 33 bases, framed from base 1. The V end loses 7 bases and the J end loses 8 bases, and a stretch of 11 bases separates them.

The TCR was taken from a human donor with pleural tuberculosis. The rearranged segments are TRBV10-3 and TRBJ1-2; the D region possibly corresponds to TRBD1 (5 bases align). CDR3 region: CAITAGDGYTF. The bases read TGTGCCATCACTGCCGGGGACGGCTACACCTTC.